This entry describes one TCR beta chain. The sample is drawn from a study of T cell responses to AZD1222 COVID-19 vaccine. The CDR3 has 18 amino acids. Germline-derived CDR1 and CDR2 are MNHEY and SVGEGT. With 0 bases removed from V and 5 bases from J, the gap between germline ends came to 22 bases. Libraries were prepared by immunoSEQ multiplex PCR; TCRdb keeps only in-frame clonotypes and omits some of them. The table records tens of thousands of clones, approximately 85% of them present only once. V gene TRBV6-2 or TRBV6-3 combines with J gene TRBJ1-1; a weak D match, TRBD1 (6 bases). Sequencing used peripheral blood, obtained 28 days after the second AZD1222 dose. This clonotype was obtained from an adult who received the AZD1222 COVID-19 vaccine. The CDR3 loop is CASSYSQLSQLRGTEAFF. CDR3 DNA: TGTGCCAGCAGTTACTCGCAACTCTCACAACTCAGGGGTACTGAAGCTTTCTTT.